A selection of T cell receptor beta chains follows, all from one sample in a study of response to subunit inactivated influenza vaccine. TCRdb reprocessed the RT-PCR reads with MiXCR, giving one entry per CDR3 protein. The table has about 570,000 distinct CDR3 sequences, roughly 10% seen once. The specimen was PBMCs from blood, collected on the day of vaccination. The receptors were sampled from a man aged 50 to 60 who received an inactivated influenza vaccine. Both conserved end residues are part of each CDR3. The D gene is left open where the match is weak. Clone size is shown for a subset of rows, as once, few, many or a class of expanded clone.

D: .
J: TRBJ1-1
V: TRBV5-1
size: .
DNA: TGCGCCAGCAGGTTGGGAGGGCTGAACATCCTTGAAGCTTTCTTT
CDR3: CASRLGGLNILEAFF

D: .
J: TRBJ2-2
V: TRBV6-1
size: many
DNA: TGTGCCAGCAGGAGGGGACAGAACACCGGGGAGCTGTTTTTT
CDR3: CASRRGQNTGELFF

D: TRBD1
J: TRBJ2-3
V: TRBV5-1
size: .
DNA: TGCGCCAGCAGCCAGGACAGGGTCGGAGATACGCAGTATTTT
CDR3: CASSQDRVGDTQYF

D: TRBD2
J: TRBJ2-7
V: TRBV20-1
size: .
DNA: TGCAGTGCTAGAAGTACTAGCGGGGGGCCCCTATTCTCCTACGAGCAGTACTTC
CDR3: CSARSTSGGPLFSYEQYF

D: .
J: TRBJ2-3
V: TRBV28
size: many
DNA: TGTGCCAGCAGGGACAGTAGCACAGATACGCAGTATTTT
CDR3: CASRDSSTDTQYF

D: .
J: TRBJ2-3
V: TRBV19
size: .
DNA: TGTGCCAGTAGTATAGGGGTAGCAACAGATACGCAGTATTTT
CDR3: CASSIGVATDTQYF

D: TRBD2
J: TRBJ2-5
V: TRBV11-1
size: .
DNA: TGTGCCAGCAGCCCCCCCCTCCGCGGCCAACACCCTAAGGGAGGGTTTGAGACCCAGTACTTC
CDR3: CASSPPLRGQHPKGGFETQYF

D: TRBD2
J: TRBJ2-3
V: TRBV5-5
size: few
DNA: TGTGCCAGCAGCCCGGGACTAGCATTCGCCGGAGATACGCAGTATTTT
CDR3: CASSPGLAFAGDTQYF

D: .
J: TRBJ2-7
V: TRBV9
size: few
DNA: TGTGCCAGCAGCGTAGCTCCCATGGGCTACGAGCAGTACTTC
CDR3: CASSVAPMGYEQYF

D: TRBD2
J: TRBJ2-3
V: TRBV30
size: .
DNA: TGTGCCTGGAGTGCCGGAGCGGGGGACACAGATACGCAGTATTTT
CDR3: CAWSAGAGDTDTQYF

D: .
J: TRBJ2-5
V: TRBV4-1
size: .
DNA: TGCGCCAGCAGCCAAGAAGTTCCACAGGGGCAAAAAGGTGTCCAGCGGGGAGAGACCCAGTACTTC
CDR3: CASSQEVPQGQKGVQRGETQYF

D: TRBD2
J: TRBJ2-7
V: TRBV7-8
size: .
DNA: TGTGCCAGCAGCAAGCGGGAGGGCCGCTACGAGCAGTACTTC
CDR3: CASSKREGRYEQYF

D: TRBD1
J: TRBJ2-7
V: TRBV12-3/TRBV12-4
size: .
DNA: TGTGCCGGGACCGGGACAGGGGCATACGAGCAGTACTTC
CDR3: CAGTGTGAYEQYF

D: TRBD1
J: TRBJ2-5
V: TRBV7-9
size: .
DNA: TGTGCCAGCAGCCGGGACAGGGAGCGGGAGACCCAGTACTTC
CDR3: CASSRDRERETQYF

D: .
J: TRBJ2-1
V: TRBV4-2
size: many
DNA: TGTGCCAGCAGCCCGGACATTTTAGGTGAGCAGTTCTTC
CDR3: CASSPDILGEQFF

D: .
J: TRBJ2-3
V: TRBV25-1
size: .
DNA: TGTGCCAGCAGAACCAACCCGGGACATTCGCCTAAGGATACGCAGTATTTT
CDR3: CASRTNPGHSPKDTQYF

D: .
J: TRBJ2-1
V: TRBV12-3/TRBV12-4
size: few
DNA: TGTGCCAGCAGTTTATTGGGACTGGAAAATGAGCAGTTCTTC
CDR3: CASSLLGLENEQFF

D: TRBD1
J: TRBJ1-1
V: TRBV7-9
size: few
DNA: TGTGCCAGCAGCTCGCAAGACAGGGGGGAGTCAGACACTGAAGCTTTCTTT
CDR3: CASSSQDRGESDTEAFF

D: .
J: TRBJ2-4
V: TRBV18
size: many
DNA: TGTGCCAGCTCTCCTAAAGAGGGGCAGGGAAACATTCAGTACTTC
CDR3: CASSPKEGQGNIQYF

D: TRBD2
J: TRBJ2-3
V: TRBV11-1
size: .
DNA: TGTGCCAGCAGACCGACTAGCGGGGGCCGGGGGGTAACAGATACGCAGTATTTT
CDR3: CASRPTSGGRGVTDTQYF

D: TRBD2
J: TRBJ2-1
V: TRBV24-1
size: many
DNA: TGTGCCACCAGTGATCGGACTAGCGGGGGCCTCTACAATGAGCAGTTCTTC
CDR3: CATSDRTSGGLYNEQFF

D: .
J: TRBJ2-1
V: TRBV14
size: few
DNA: TGTGCCAGCAGCACCGGGACACGCTACAATGAGCAGTTCTTC
CDR3: CASSTGTRYNEQFF

D: TRBD1
J: TRBJ1-5
V: TRBV7-2
size: .
DNA: TGTGCCAGCAGCCCATCAGGGGGCCATCAGCCCCAGCATTTT
CDR3: CASSPSGGHQPQHF

D: .
J: TRBJ2-5
V: TRBV5-1
size: few
DNA: TGCGCCAGCAGCTTGGCAACCCAGCCGTGGGAGACCCAGTACTTC
CDR3: CASSLATQPWETQYF